Following are 2 T cell receptor beta chains from one sample sequenced in a study of T cells of healthy individuals. TCRdb redid the calling of the 5' RACE reads with MiXCR, one entry per CDR3 protein. The sample holds some 85,000 distinct CDR3 sequences, about 5% seen once. The receptor set was obtained from a female donor in good health.

The chain combines TRBV28 with TRBJ1-5, with D perhaps matching TRBD1 (6 bases). The CDR3 totals 16 residues. In germline, CDR1 is MDHEN, CDR2 SYDVKM. With 3 bases removed from V and 4 bases from J, the gap between germline ends came to 16 bases. DNA for the CDR3: TGTGCCAGCAGTTTGGGGGGCGAAGGTAGGAATCAGCCCCAGCATTTT. Translated: CASSLGGEGRNQPQHF.

The V and J genes are TRBV7-9 and TRBJ1-6; D is perhaps TRBD1 (5 bases). V lost 6 bases to trimming and J lost 1 base, with 13 bases between them. CDR1 is SEHNR, CDR2 FQNEAQ, per germline (reference sequence). CDR3 length equals 16 residues. Written as DNA, the CDR3 is TGTGCCAGCAGGGGCGGGGGAGGTTCCTATAATTCACCCCTCCACTTT. This codes for CASRGGGGSYNSPLHF.